This entry is about one T cell receptor (beta chain). As yet, its antigen is unknown. This record comes from a study of T-cell memory formation after mild COVID-19. Findings and limits, study-wide: Later expanders leaned CD4+, whereas day 15 to 85 contracting clones were balanced CD4/CD8. The main location of contracting CD4+ clones was CM and EM, and that of contracting CD8+ clones was EMRA.

Sample barcodes and UMIs were carried by the TCR alpha and TCR beta cDNA libraries that 5'RACE generated with constant-segment primers. TCRdb used MiXCR to reprocess the 5' RACE reads, holding one entry per CDR3 protein. The table includes 550,000 to 700,000 distinct CDR3 sequences, roughly 17% detected once. The specimen was PBMCs or a T cell subset sorted from them (not recorded which). The sequence derives from an adult woman who had mild COVID-19 (a few samples of this study predate the infection). Cell type and time point are not known.

Written as DNA, the CDR3 is TGTGCCAGCAGTTTCAGGGGGCCTGACTATGGCTACACCTTC. Translation: CASSFRGPDYGYTF. The chain carries TRBV12-3 or TRBV12-4 and TRBJ1-2, with TRBD1 matching over 8 bases. CDR3 length: 14 amino acids. J lost 3 bases, V lost 3 bases, and 3 bases had no gene match.